The source of this T cell receptor (beta chain) is a study of control samples from healthy donors and cancer patients. Clones were sequenced by immunoSEQ multiplex PCR, and TCRdb holds only the in-frame ones, with some missing. The table records approximately 120,000 clones, more than 75% of them present only once. Between the trimmed V and J ends, which lost 6 bases and 5 bases, there was a span of 10 bases. The CDR3 is 12 amino acids. Germline V gene data show CDR1 as SGHAT and CDR2 as FQNNGV. The sequenced sample was blood. The sequence was obtained from a man aged 35 to 55 in good health. The rearrangement joins TRBV11-2 to TRBJ1-1; possibly TRBD1 for D (6 bases). In nucleotides, the CDR3 is TGTGCCAGCAGATACAGGGATACTGAAGCTTTCTTT. Translation gives CASRYRDTEAFF.